These 29 T cell receptor beta chains came from one sample sequenced in a study of spatial heterogeneity in lung cancer. Time point: sample taken at primary tumor resection. Sequencing was performed on whole RNA extracted from tumor and nontumor lung tissue, or from frozen PBMC, and the material was left unsorted. TCRdb redid the calling of the 5' RACE reads with MiXCR, one entry per CDR3 protein. The sample shows some 47,000 distinct CDR3 sequences, around 7% of them seen only once. The sample in question was PBMCs, obtained at surgery. These receptors all come from a female donor with early-stage non-small cell lung cancer.

Ten or more counts support this clonotype. Here the CDR3 DNA reads TGTGCCAGCAGTCTAGGGACAGTTGCCGAAGCTTTCTTT. This encodes CASSLGTVAEAFF. The chain links TRBV2 to TRBJ1-1, with 7 positions matching TRBD1. V trimming: 5 bases; J trimming: 8 bases; junction bases outside the gene matches: 8. This CDR3 has 13 residues. Looked up from germline, CDR1 is SNHLY and CDR2 is FYNNEI.

In its sample, this clonotype was seen many times. CDR3 in DNA: TGTGCCAGCAGCCGTCTTGGGAACACCGGGGAGCTGTTTTTT. It encodes CASSRLGNTGELFF. This rearrangement joins TRBV7-3 to TRBJ2-2; D remains ambiguous. The CDR3 spans 14 residues. Trimming removed 5 bases at V and 1 base at J, with 8 bases between. CDR1 is SGHTA and CDR2 is FQGTGA in the germline V gene.

At least ten counts were recorded for this clonotype. The chain employs TRBV7-8 and TRBJ1-4; TRBD1 matches 12 bases. The length of the CDR3 is 20 residues. V gave up 0 bases and J gave up 5 bases; unmatched junction bases: 13. Germline values: CDR1 SGHVS, CDR2 FQNEAQ. CDR3 sequence: CASSLAGTGGSPSRNEKLFF. DNA for the CDR3: TGTGCCAGCAGCTTAGCCGGGACAGGGGGCTCTCCCTCACGAAATGAAAAACTGTTTTTT.

This clonotype was recorded many times. The CDR3 reads CASSPGQGDYGYTF. The CDR3 DNA sequence: TGTGCCAGCAGCCCTGGACAGGGGGACTATGGCTACACCTTC. The chain joins TRBV7-8 to TRBJ1-2, with 10 bases identical to TRBD1. CDR3 length: 14 amino acids. Germline V gene data show CDR1 as SGHVS and CDR2 as FQNEAQ. V lost 5 bases to trimming and J lost 3 bases; unmatched junction nucleotides: 3.

This clonotype was counted many times. The chain combines TRBV6-2 or TRBV6-3 with TRBJ1-5, with D perhaps TRBD1 (5 bases). V was clipped by 8 bases and J by 0 bases, with 14 bases between them. The germline CDR1 and CDR2 sequences are MNHEY and SVGEGT. The CDR3 consists of 15 residues. CDR3: CASSLGTTSNQPQHF. The CDR3 bases are TGTGCCAGCTCACTCGGGACGACTAGCAATCAGCCCCAGCATTTT.

This clonotype was observed a handful of times. The chain joins TRBV3-1 to TRBJ1-3, with D hard to call. V was pared by 1 base and J by 0 bases, with 10 bases between. Germline V gene data show CDR1 as LGHDT and CDR2 as YNNKEL (reference sequence). The CDR3 length is 16 residues. CDR3 bases: TGTGCCAGCAGCCAAGGACGGCCAGACTCTGGAAACACCATATATTTT. This gives the protein CASSQGRPDSGNTIYF.

In its sample, this clonotype was seen a few times. This chain connects TRBV7-9 to TRBJ2-7, with a weak D call TRBD1 (5 bases). CDR1 is SEHNR, CDR2 FQNEAQ, per germline (reference sequence). Trimming stripped 4 bases from V and 2 bases from J, with 12 bases between. CDR3 length equals 14 residues. CDR3 coding DNA: TGTGCCAGCAGCTCCCAGGCAGGGCCCTACGAGCAGTACTTC. Translation: CASSSQAGPYEQYF.

In the case of this clonotype: A much bigger clone sits one base away, suggesting this may be a read error. The V call is TRBV12-3 or TRBV12-4, the J call TRBJ2-2; maybe TRBD2 (5 bases). V was shortened by 7 bases and J by 6 bases, with 15 bases between the two germline ends. This CDR3 has 14 amino acids. DNA of the CDR3: TGTGCCAGCAAAGCCCGAGGGCTATCCGGGGAGCTGTTTTTT. This sequence encodes CASKARGLSGELFF.

This clonotype occurred many times. This rearrangement joins TRBV2 to TRBJ1-5; 8 bases align to TRBD1. Germline V gives CDR1 SNHLY, CDR2 FYNNEI. The CDR3 length is 14 residues. The J segment lost 6 bases and the V segment lost 5 bases, leaving 6 bases of the junction unmatched. The DNA for the CDR3 is TGTGCCAGCAGTCCGCAGGGGGCAGGTCAGCCCCAGCATTTT. This translates into CASSPQGAGQPQHF.

This clonotype was detected a few times. This chain uses TRBV20-1 with TRBJ1-1; D gene uncertain. Germline V gene lookup returns CDR1 DFQATT and CDR2 SNEGSKA (reference sequence). The CDR3 sequence is 11 residues long. Trimming took off 7 bases at V and 0 bases at J, with 6 bases between the two ends. The chain's CDR3 is CSGTVNTEAFF. The CDR3 nucleotides read TGCAGTGGGACTGTGAACACTGAAGCTTTCTTT.

This clonotype was seen a handful of times. The J gene is TRBJ2-3, the V gene TRBV21-1; the tabulated D call, TRBD2, remains unverified against the DNA. TRBV21-1 constitutes a pseudogene. The length of the CDR3 is 17 residues. CDR3 in DNA: TGTGCCAGCAGCAAAGAGTGGCTAGCGGAACTCACAGATACGCAGTATTTT. This gives the protein CASSKEWLAELTDTQYF.

This clonotype was recorded at least ten times. The chain recombines TRBV29-1 with TRBJ1-2; 7 nucleotides agree with TRBD1. Trimming cost V 3 bases and J 0 bases; bases outside gene matches: 1. The CDR3 extends over 13 amino acids. Germline CDR1 and CDR2: SQVTM and ANQGSEA. The CDR3 DNA follows: TGCAGCGTTGACCAGGGGGCTAACTATGGCTACACCTTC. Amino acids: CSVDQGANYGYTF.

Sample share makes this clonotype medium-sized (0.01 to 0.1%). This chain joins TRBV29-1 and TRBJ2-5; no clear D gene. Germline-derived CDR1 and CDR2 are SQVTM and ANQGSEA. The CDR3 is 11 residues long. Trimming removed 6 bases at V and 1 base at J, with 6 bases between. The CDR3 is CSVARQETQYF. CDR3 bases: TGCAGCGTCGCCCGCCAAGAGACCCAGTACTTC.

The chain carries TRBV24-1 and TRBJ2-1, with D perhaps matching TRBD2 (7 bases). The CDR3 is 18 amino acids. V was shortened by 3 bases and J by 0 bases, with 17 bases between the two germline ends. Per germline, CDR1 KGHDR and CDR2 SFDVKD. The CDR3 loop reads CATSDPTRGGSSYNEQFF. CDR3 nucleotide sequence: TGTGCCACCAGTGATCCAACAAGGGGGGGAAGCTCCTACAATGAGCAGTTCTTC.

This clonotype was counted only a few times. The rearrangement links TRBV3-1 to TRBJ1-2; D is ambiguous. V shed 3 bases and J shed 4 bases, with 6 bases lying between them. The germline gives CDR1 LGHDT, CDR2 YNNKEL (reference sequence). The CDR3 has 12 residues. The chain's CDR3 is CASSHGPYGYTF. In DNA form, the CDR3 reads TGTGCCAGCAGCCATGGCCCCTATGGCTACACCTTC.

This clonotype was found many times. The chain uses TRBV28 and TRBJ2-3, with D uncertain. Germline loops: CDR1 MDHEN, CDR2 SYDVKM. Deletions cut 5 bases from V and 6 bases from J, with 12 bases between. This CDR3 contains 13 residues. CDR3 sequence: CASSTYSRDTQYF. The CDR3 DNA follows: TGTGCCAGCAGTACCTATTCAAGGGATACGCAGTATTTT.

Regarding this clonotype: A much more abundant neighbour one base away suggests this may be a read error. The J gene is TRBJ1-4, the V gene TRBV28, with a possible D match to TRBD1 (5 bases). Germline CDR1 and CDR2: MDHEN and SYDVKM. Trimming stripped 7 bases from V and 10 bases from J, with 19 bases between. The length of the CDR3 is 14 residues. The DNA for the CDR3 is TGTGCCAGCACTTCGCGACAGTGGCGGGGAAAACTGTTTTTT. It codes for CASTSRQWRGKLFF.

V usage is TRBV7-9 and J usage is TRBJ2-5; 9 nucleotides line up with TRBD1. Per germline, CDR1 SEHNR and CDR2 FQNEAQ (reference sequence). The CDR3 runs 15 residues. With V trimmed by 1 base and J by 3 bases, 3 bases remained unmatched. The CDR3 sequence is CASSLGTGAKETQYF. The DNA for the CDR3 is TGTGCCAGCAGCTTAGGGACAGGGGCGAAAGAGACCCAGTACTTC.

This clonotype showed up many times. The V call is TRBV4-3, the J call TRBJ2-3; D tentatively reads TRBD1 or TRBD2 (5 bases each). CDR1 and CDR2 (germline): LGHNA, YSLEER. Trimming removed 3 bases at V and 5 bases at J, with 21 bases between. The CDR3 consists of 17 residues. In DNA form, the CDR3 reads TGCGCCAGCAGCCAGGGTTTCGGGGACGGAGGTAGAGATACGCAGTATTTT. This gives the protein CASSQGFGDGGRDTQYF.

V is TRBV7-9 and J is TRBJ1-1; D is undetermined. CDR3 length: 13 amino acids. V was trimmed by 2 bases and J by 0 bases, leaving 4 bases between them. Germline values: CDR1 SEHNR, CDR2 FQNEAQ (reference sequence). In nucleotides, the CDR3 is TGTGCCAGCAGCTTATCCCTGAACACTGAAGCTTTCTTT. It codes for CASSLSLNTEAFF.

There are many counts of this clonotype. The CDR3 DNA reads TGTGCCAGCAGCTTAGGTAGGGGGTCAACCTACGAGCAGTACTTC. Translated, it gives CASSLGRGSTYEQYF. The chain links TRBV7-2 to TRBJ2-7; tentatively, D is TRBD1 (6 bases). The CDR3 is made up of 15 amino acids. V was pared by 1 base and J by 2 bases, with 12 bases between. Germline values: CDR1 SGHTA, CDR2 FQGNSA.

Regarding this clonotype: Compared with germline, one end of the junction differs, possibly owing to a read error. CDR3 protein: CAGSLGGSLNEQFF. The CDR3 DNA reads TGTGCCGGCAGCTTAGGAGGTAGCCTCAATGAGCAGTTCTTC. The V and J genes are TRBV7-9 and TRBJ2-1; TRBD2 might be the D (5 bases). In germline, CDR1 is SEHNR, CDR2 FQNEAQ (reference sequence). The CDR3 extends over 14 amino acids.

The sample holds a few counts of this clonotype. The rearrangement links TRBV11-2 to TRBJ2-1; 13 bases are a match to TRBD2. CDR1 is SGHAT and CDR2 is FQNNGV in the germline V gene. This CDR3 is built from 16 residues. J gave up 7 bases and V 5 bases, and 8 bases lay outside the gene matches. CDR3 sequence (DNA): TGTGCCAGCAGCCAAACTAGCGGGAGGGGTGTGAATGAGCAGTTCTTC. It specifies CASSQTSGRGVNEQFF. Filled out from reference TRBV11-2 and TRBJ2-1, the complete variable domain reads EAGVAQSPRYKIIEKRQSVAFWCNPISGHATLYWYQQILGQGPKLLIQFQNNGVVDDSQLPKDRFSAERLKGVDSTLKIQPAKLEDSAVYLCASSQTSGRGVNEQFFGPGTRLTVL.

At least ten counts were recorded for this clonotype. The chain joins TRBV3-1 to TRBJ1-1; weak D call: TRBD1 (5 bases). CDR3 length: 14 residues. V dropped 5 bases and J dropped 6 bases, with 16 bases sitting between them. The germline gives CDR1 LGHDT, CDR2 YNNKEL (reference sequence). The CDR3 bases are TGTGCCAGCAGCAGGGTCAACAAAGGGGCTGAAGCTTTCTTT. It translates to CASSRVNKGAEAFF. Complete variable domain (other parts from reference TRBV3-1 and TRBJ1-1): DTAVSQTPKYLVTQMGNDKSIKCEQNLGHDTMYWYKQDSKKFLKIMFSYNNKELIINETVPNRFSPKSPDKAHLNLHINSLELGDSAVYFCASSRVNKGAEAFFGQGTRLTVV.

This clonotype was seen repeatedly, ten times or more. The V and J genes are TRBV4-1 and TRBJ2-1, with D hard to call. The V and J ends lost 1 base and 7 bases respectively, with 8 bases between them. Germline V gives CDR1 MGHRA, CDR2 YSYEKL. This CDR3 is built from 13 residues. In DNA, the CDR3 is TGCGCCAGCAGCCAAGGGTCGACAAATGAGCAGTTCTTC. It codes for CASSQGSTNEQFF.

This clonotype was seen a few times. V gene TRBV29-1 combines with J gene TRBJ1-2; 11 nucleotides line up with TRBD1. The V gene's germline CDR1 is SQVTM and CDR2 ANQGSEA. V was clipped by 4 bases and J by 8 bases; unmatched bases: 6. The CDR3 runs 13 residues. The DNA for the CDR3 is TGCAGCGTTGTTGGGACAGGGGGTCAAGGCTACACCTTC. It encodes CSVVGTGGQGYTF.

The chain has TRBV20-1 and TRBJ2-1; the D is unclear. This CDR3 contains 13 residues. Germline V gene lookup returns CDR1 DFQATT and CDR2 SNEGSKA (reference sequence). The V end was cut by 6 bases, the J end by 8 bases, with 17 bases between. As DNA, the CDR3 is TGCAGTGCAGAGCGCTCGTCGCTATATGAGCAGTTCTTC. This encodes CSAERSSLYEQFF.

Details on this clonotype: It may be a read error: a sequence one base away is much more abundant. The chain links TRBV7-4 to TRBJ2-1; D perhaps matches TRBD2 (5 bases). CDR3 length: 16 residues. The V and J ends lost 2 bases and 0 bases respectively, with 11 bases between them. CDR1 and CDR2 (germline): SGHVT, SQSDAQ. This CDR3 reads CASSLRWESSYNEQFF. DNA of the CDR3: TGTGCCAGCAGCTTACGGTGGGAGAGCTCCTACAATGAGCAGTTCTTC.

Ten or more counts support this clonotype. The chain carries TRBV6-5 and TRBJ2-5, with 7 bases aligning to TRBD2. The CDR3 is 14 amino acids. The germline V gene encodes CDR1 MNHEY and CDR2 SVGAGI. V was pared by 4 bases and J by 3 bases, with 5 bases of the junction left unmatched. The CDR3 sequence: CASSSPSGEETQYF. The CDR3 DNA is TGTGCCAGCAGTTCTCCTAGCGGTGAAGAGACCCAGTACTTC.